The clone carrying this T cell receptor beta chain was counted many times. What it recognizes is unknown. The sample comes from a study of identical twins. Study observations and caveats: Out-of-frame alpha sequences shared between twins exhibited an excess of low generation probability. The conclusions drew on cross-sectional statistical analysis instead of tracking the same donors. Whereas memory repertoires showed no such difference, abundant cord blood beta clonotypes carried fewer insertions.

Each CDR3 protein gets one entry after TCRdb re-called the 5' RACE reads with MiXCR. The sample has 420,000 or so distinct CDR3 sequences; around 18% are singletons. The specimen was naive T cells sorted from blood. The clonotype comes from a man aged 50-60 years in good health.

The CDR3 coding sequence is TGTGCCAGCAGCTTTTCCGGGGCCAATGAGCAGTTCTTC. This gives the protein CASSFSGANEQFF. V gene TRBV7-9 combines with J gene TRBJ2-1, with D tentatively TRBD1 or TRBD2 (5 bases each). Deletions cut 3 bases from V and 6 bases from J, with 9 bases between. The CDR3 sequence is 13 residues long. From germline, CDR1 is SEHNR and CDR2 FQNEAQ (reference sequence).